The sequence of this T cell receptor beta chain was determined in a study of post-analysis software for immune sequencing data. Background on the study: The patients showed relapsing-remitting, secondary progressive and progressive-relapsing multiple sclerosis courses.

Findings of the study overall: The study found TRBV5-6, TRBV5-1 and TRBV20-1 among 4 or 5 TRBV segments more frequent in patients than controls. Strong co-clustering by F measure was seen for same-batch samples. Significantly lower normalized Chao1 diversity was found in patients with multiple sclerosis relative to controls.

V was pared by 2 bases and J by 6 bases, with 17 bases between. This CDR3 has 15 residues. Prepared TCR beta cDNA libraries contained unique molecular identifiers. TCRdb recomputed calls from the PCR reads with MiXCR, one row per CDR3 protein. The sample lists 750,000 to 950,000 distinct CDR3 sequences; approximately 57% were seen once. As regards this clonotype: Its antigen remains unidentified.

The J gene is TRBJ2-7, the V gene TRBV12-3 or TRBV12-4; weak D call: TRBD1 (5 bases). Sequencing used blood. This TCR was sampled from a girl aged 10-17 years with multiple sclerosis. The CDR3 nucleotides read TGTGCCAGCAGTTTAACTTCAGGGAAGGGCTCCGAGCAGTACTTC. Its protein is CASSLTSGKGSEQYF.